Shown below are 11 T cell receptor beta chains from a single sample sequenced in a study of T cell repertoires and Cas9 in healthy adults. Clones were sequenced by immunoSEQ multiplex PCR, and TCRdb holds only the in-frame ones, with some missing. The table records approximately 21,000 clones, roughly nine tenths of them present only once. Sequencing was carried out using CD4+ effector T cells (CD127+, CD25-, CD137-, CD154-) from PBMCs; culture status not recorded. The receptors shown here come from a human donor in good health.

The CDR3 protein is CASSKDGTYEQYF. CDR3 sequence (DNA): TGCGCCAGCAGCAAAGACGGGACCTACGAGCAGTACTTC. J is TRBJ2-7 and V is TRBV5-1, with D perhaps matching TRBD2 (5 bases). This CDR3 is built from 13 residues. V lost 4 bases and J lost 2, with 10 bases in between. In germline, CDR1 is SGHRS, CDR2 YFSETQ.

The chain employs TRBV5-1 and TRBJ2-5, with 7 bases that match TRBD1. This CDR3 has 15 amino acids. Germline V gives CDR1 SGHRS, CDR2 YFSETQ. V lost 3 bases and J lost 1; bases outside the gene matches: 6. The CDR3 nucleotides are TGCGCCAGCAGCTGGTGGACAGGACCCCAAGAGACCCAGTACTTC. It specifies CASSWWTGPQETQYF.

This clone was recorded only once. The CDR3 DNA reads as TGCGCCAGCACACCCTCGAAGGAGTTCGATGGCTACACCTTC. Encoded protein: CASTPSKEFDGYTF. The chain combines TRBV10-2 with TRBJ1-2; the D is unclear. V lost 7 bases and J 6 bases, leaving 18 bases between the germline ends. The CDR3 is 14 residues long. Germline assignment: CDR1 WSHSY and CDR2 SAAADI.

This clone was found once. This rearrangement joins TRBV5-1 to TRBJ2-5; weak D call: TRBD2 (5 bases). Germline V gene lookup returns CDR1 SGHRS and CDR2 YFSETQ. Trimming took 0 bases from V and 7 from J, leaving 16 bases between them. This CDR3 region has 15 residues. CDR3 loop: CASSLERGQASTQYF. CDR3 sequence (DNA): TGCGCCAGCAGCTTGGAGCGCGGGCAGGCGTCGACCCAGTACTTC.

The rearrangement joins TRBV6-5 to TRBJ2-5, with unresolved D. CDR1 is MNHEY, CDR2 SVGAGI, per germline. V shed 4 bases and J shed 0 bases, with 15 bases lying between them. The CDR3 has 16 residues. This CDR3 reads CASSSDGRMYQETQYF. The CDR3 region has the DNA TGTGCCAGCAGTTCGGACGGTAGAATGTACCAAGAGACCCAGTACTTC.

The chain employs TRBV7-9 and TRBJ2-5; D is unresolved. V was trimmed by 1 base and J by 4 bases, leaving 10 bases between them. The CDR3 runs 14 residues. Germline-derived CDR1 and CDR2 are SEHNR and FQNEAQ (reference sequence). The CDR3 nucleotides read TGTGCCAGCAGCTTAGGGCTTTCAGGAGAGACCCAGTACTTC. Its protein product is CASSLGLSGETQYF.

The chain uses TRBV6-4 and TRBJ2-3; D perhaps matches TRBD2 (5 bases). The CDR3 is 14 amino acids. Trimming shortened V by 7 bases and J by 4 bases, and 15 bases separated the two germline ends. The germline gives CDR1 MRHNA, CDR2 SNTAGT. CDR3 nucleotide sequence: TGTGCCAGCAAGAGGGCAGAGCAGGCAGATACGCAGTATTTT. This translates into CASKRAEQADTQYF.

V usage is TRBV29-1 and J usage is TRBJ1-1; 7 bases are a match to TRBD1. Germline V gene data show CDR1 as SQVTM and CDR2 as ANQGSEA. The CDR3 is made up of 13 amino acids. J lost 11 bases, V lost 7 bases, and 16 bases had no gene match. CDR3: CSATTGAPFEAFF. CDR3 in DNA: TGCAGCGCTACTACAGGGGCGCCTTTTGAGGCTTTCTTT.

With respect to this clone: At one end the junction does not follow the germline gene, possibly because of a read error. The chain has TRBV23-1 and TRBJ1-3; D is uncertain. TRBV23-1 is noted as an ORF with a role that remains uncertain. This CDR3 has 19 amino acids. CDR3 sequence: CASSQLMAGKSASGTTIYF. The CDR3 DNA reads as TGCGCCAGCAGTCAATTAATGGCAGGAAAAAGCGCCTCTGGAACCACCATATATTTT.

The chain carries TRBV7-2 and TRBJ1-1; TRBD1 might be the D (5 bases). The CDR3 length is 14 residues. V was trimmed by 5 bases and J by 1 base, leaving 11 bases between them. Germline CDR1 SGHTA, CDR2 FQGNSA. As DNA, the CDR3 is TGTGCCAGCAGCCGAGGACATCGGAACACTGAAGCTTTCTTT. Translating it yields CASSRGHRNTEAFF. The full variable domain, in which reference TRBV7-2 and TRBJ1-1 provide the parts outside the CDR3, is GAGVSQSPSNKVTEKGKDVELRCDPISGHTALYWYRQSLGQGLEFLIYFQGNSAPDKSGLPSDRFSAERTGGSVSTLTIQRTQQEDSAVYLCASSRGHRNTEAFFGQGTRLTVV.

The chain combines TRBV2 with TRBJ2-5, with TRBD1 matching 8 bases. TRBJ2-7 matches the DNA end more closely, so the J call is doubtful. The CDR3 sequence is 13 residues long. Germline lookup yields CDR1 SNHLY and CDR2 FYNNEI. This CDR3 is CASRAGGAAEQYF. CDR3 DNA sequence: TGTGCCAGCAGGGCAGGGGGCGCGGCCGAGCAGTACTTC.